This T cell receptor beta chain was recorded in a study of cytomegalovirus exposure and HLA in healthy donors. Findings of the study overall: Productive rates of about 87% or about 30% were seen for most TCR beta V segments in an earlier analysis.

The CDR3 sequence is 16 residues long. The germline CDR1 and CDR2 sequences are SGHTA and FQGNSA. Trimming cost V 2 bases and J 2 bases; bases outside gene matches: 1. In the PCR, 60 Vbeta and 13 Jbeta primers were used. Original analysis: Tens of millions of unique TCR beta chains, roughly 11 million of them shared, were counted by a later analysis. Clones were sequenced by immunoSEQ multiplex PCR, and TCRdb holds only the in-frame ones, with some missing. From that table come the V and J calls and clone size; the DNA was used to work out D and trimming. This sample has about 150,000 clones, with over 75% found just once. On this clone itself: The antigen remains undetermined.

The sequenced material came from PBMCs. J is TRBJ2-3 and V is TRBV7-2, with 13 bases identical to TRBD2. The sequence was collected from a man aged 25 to 40 in good health and CMV-seropositive. CDR3 amino acids: CASSLTSGRATDTQYF. DNA of the CDR3: TGTGCCAGCAGCTTAACTAGCGGGAGGGCCACAGATACGCAGTATTTT.